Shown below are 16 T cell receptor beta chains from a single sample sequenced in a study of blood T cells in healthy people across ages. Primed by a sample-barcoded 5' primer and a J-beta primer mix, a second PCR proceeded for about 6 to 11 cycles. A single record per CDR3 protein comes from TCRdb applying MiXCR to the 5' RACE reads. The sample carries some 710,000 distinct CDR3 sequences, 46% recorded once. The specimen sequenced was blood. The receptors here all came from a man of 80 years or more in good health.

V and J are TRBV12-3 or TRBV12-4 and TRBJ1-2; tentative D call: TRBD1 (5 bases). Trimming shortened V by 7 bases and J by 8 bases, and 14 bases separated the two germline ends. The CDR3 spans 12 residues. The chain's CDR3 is CASISGDRGYTF. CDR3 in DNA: TGTGCCAGCATCTCGGGGGATCGGGGCTACACCTTC.

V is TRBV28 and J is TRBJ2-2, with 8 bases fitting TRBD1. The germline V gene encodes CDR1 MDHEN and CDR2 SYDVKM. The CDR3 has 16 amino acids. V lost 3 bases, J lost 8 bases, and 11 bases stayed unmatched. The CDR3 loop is CASSLDRTGKRGELFF. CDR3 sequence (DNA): TGTGCCAGCAGTTTGGATCGGACAGGGAAAAGAGGGGAGCTGTTTTTT.

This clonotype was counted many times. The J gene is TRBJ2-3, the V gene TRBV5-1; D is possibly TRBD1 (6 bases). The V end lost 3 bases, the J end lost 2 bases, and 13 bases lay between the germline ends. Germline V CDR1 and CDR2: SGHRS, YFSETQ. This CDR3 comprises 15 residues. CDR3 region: CASSSRRTDTDTQYF. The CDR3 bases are TGCGCCAGCAGCTCACGACGGACAGACACAGATACGCAGTATTTT.

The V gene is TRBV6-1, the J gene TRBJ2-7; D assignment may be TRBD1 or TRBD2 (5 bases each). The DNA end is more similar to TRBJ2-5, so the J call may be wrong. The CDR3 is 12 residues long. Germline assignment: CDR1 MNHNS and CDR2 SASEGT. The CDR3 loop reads CASSAGRETQYF. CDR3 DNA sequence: TGTGCCAGCAGTGCGGGACGGGAGACCCAGTACTTC.

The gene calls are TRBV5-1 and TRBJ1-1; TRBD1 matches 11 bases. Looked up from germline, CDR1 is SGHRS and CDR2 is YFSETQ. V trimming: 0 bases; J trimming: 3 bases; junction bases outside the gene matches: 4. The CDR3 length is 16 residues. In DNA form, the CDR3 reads TGCGCCAGCAGCTTGGTGGGACAGGGGGATTACACTGAAGCTTTCTTT. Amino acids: CASSLVGQGDYTEAFF. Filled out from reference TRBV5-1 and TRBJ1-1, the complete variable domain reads KAGVTQTPRYLIKTRGQQVTLSCSPISGHRSVSWYQQTPGQGLQFLFEYFSETQRNKGNFPGRFSGRQFSNSRSEMNVSTLELGDSALYLCASSLVGQGDYTEAFFGQGTRLTVV.

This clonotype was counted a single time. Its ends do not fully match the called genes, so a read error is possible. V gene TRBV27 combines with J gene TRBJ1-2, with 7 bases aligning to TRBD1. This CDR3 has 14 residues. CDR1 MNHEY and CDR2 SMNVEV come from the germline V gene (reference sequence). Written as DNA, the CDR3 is TGTGCCGGCAGTTGGGGCAGGGGGGCCTATGGCTACACCTTC. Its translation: CAGSWGRGAYGYTF.

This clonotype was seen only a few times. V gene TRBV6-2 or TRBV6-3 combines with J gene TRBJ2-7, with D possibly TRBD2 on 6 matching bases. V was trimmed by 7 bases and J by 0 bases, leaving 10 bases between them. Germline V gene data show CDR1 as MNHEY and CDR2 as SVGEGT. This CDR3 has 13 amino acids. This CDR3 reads CASTWGVSYEQYF. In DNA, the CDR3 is TGTGCCAGCACCTGGGGGGTCTCCTACGAGCAGTACTTC.

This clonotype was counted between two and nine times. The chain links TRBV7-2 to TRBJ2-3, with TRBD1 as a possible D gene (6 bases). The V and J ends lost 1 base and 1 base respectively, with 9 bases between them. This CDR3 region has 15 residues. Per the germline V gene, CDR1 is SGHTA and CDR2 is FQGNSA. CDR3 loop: CASSLGNRGTDTQYF. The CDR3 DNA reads TGTGCCAGCAGCTTAGGTAACAGGGGCACAGATACGCAGTATTTT.

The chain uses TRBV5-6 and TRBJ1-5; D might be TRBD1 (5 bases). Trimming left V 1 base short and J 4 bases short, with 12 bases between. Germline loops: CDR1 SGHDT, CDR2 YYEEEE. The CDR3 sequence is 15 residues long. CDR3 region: CASSLWTLGNQPQHF. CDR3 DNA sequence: TGTGCCAGCAGCTTGTGGACACTGGGTAATCAGCCCCAGCATTTT.

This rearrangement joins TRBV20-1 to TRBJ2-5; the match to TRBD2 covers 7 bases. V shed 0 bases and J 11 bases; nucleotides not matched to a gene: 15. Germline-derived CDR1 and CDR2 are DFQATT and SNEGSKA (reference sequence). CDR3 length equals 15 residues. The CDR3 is CSARDQLGEGREQYF. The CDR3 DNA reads TGCAGTGCTAGAGATCAGTTGGGGGAGGGCCGTGAGCAGTACTTC.

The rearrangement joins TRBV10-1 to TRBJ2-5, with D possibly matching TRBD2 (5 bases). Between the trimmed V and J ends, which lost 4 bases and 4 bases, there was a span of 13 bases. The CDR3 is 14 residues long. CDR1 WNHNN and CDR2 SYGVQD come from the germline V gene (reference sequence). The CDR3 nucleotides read TGCGCCAGCAGTGCGGTCCGTGGAGGAGAGACCCAGTACTTC. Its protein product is CASSAVRGGETQYF.

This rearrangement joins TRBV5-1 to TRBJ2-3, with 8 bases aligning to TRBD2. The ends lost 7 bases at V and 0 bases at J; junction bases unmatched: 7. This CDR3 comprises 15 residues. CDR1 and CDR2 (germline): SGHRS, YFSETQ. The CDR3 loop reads CASGGGRLSTDTQYF. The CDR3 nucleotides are TGCGCCAGCGGGGGCGGGAGGCTGAGCACAGATACGCAGTATTTT. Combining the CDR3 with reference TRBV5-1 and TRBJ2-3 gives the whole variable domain KAGVTQTPRYLIKTRGQQVTLSCSPISGHRSVSWYQQTPGQGLQFLFEYFSETQRNKGNFPGRFSGRQFSNSRSEMNVSTLELGDSALYLCASGGGRLSTDTQYFGPGTRLTVL.

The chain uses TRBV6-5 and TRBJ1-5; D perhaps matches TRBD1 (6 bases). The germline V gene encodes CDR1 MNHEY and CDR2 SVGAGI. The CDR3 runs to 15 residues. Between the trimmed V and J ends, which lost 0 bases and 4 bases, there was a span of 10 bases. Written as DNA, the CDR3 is TGTGCCAGCAGTTACTCGGAGGGGGAGAATCAGCCCCAGCATTTT. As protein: CASSYSEGENQPQHF.

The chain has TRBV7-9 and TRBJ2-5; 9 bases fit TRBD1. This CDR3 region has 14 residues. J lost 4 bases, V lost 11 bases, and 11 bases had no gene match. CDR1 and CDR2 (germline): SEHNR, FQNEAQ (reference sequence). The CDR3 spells CAVRDREVSETQYF. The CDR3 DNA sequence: TGTGCCGTCCGGGACAGGGAGGTCTCAGAGACCCAGTACTTC.

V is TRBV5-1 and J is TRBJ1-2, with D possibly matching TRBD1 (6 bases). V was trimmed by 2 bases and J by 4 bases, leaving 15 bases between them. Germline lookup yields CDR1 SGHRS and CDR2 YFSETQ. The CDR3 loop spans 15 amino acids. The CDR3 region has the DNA TGCGCCAGCAGCTTCTCGCCGGACAGTTTCTATGGCTACACCTTC. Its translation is CASSFSPDSFYGYTF.

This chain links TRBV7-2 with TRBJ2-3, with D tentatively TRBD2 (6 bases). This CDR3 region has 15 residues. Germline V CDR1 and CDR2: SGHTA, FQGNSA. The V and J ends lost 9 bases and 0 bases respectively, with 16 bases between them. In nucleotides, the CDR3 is TGTGCCAGTCAACTCGACGGGACTAGCACAGATACGCAGTATTTT. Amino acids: CASQLDGTSTDTQYF. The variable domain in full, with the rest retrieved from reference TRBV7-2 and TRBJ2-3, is GAGVSQSPSNKVTEKGKDVELRCDPISGHTALYWYRQSLGQGLEFLIYFQGNSAPDKSGLPSDRFSAERTGGSVSTLTIQRTQQEDSAVYLCASQLDGTSTDTQYFGPGTRLTVL.